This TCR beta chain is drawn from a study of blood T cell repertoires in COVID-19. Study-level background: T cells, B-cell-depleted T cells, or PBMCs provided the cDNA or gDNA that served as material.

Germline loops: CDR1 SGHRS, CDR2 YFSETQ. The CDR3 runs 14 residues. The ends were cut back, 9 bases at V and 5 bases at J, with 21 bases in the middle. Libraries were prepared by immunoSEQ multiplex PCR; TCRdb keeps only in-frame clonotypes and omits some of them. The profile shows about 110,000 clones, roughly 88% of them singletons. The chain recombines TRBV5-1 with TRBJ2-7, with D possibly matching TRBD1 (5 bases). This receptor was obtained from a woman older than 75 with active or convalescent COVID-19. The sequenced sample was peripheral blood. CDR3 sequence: CATRGWQGSNEQYF. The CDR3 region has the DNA TGCGCCACCCGTGGTTGGCAGGGAAGCAACGAGCAGTACTTC.